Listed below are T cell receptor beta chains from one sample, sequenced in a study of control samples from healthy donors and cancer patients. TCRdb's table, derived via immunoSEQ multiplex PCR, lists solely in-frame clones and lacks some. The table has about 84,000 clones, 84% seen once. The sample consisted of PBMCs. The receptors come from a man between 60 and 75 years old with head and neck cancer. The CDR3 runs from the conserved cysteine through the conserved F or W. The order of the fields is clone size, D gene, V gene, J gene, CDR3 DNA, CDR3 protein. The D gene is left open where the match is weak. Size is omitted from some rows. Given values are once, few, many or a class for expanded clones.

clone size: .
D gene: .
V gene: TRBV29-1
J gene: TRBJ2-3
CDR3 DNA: TGCAGCGTTCCAGGGGGGGCGCGGAGCACAGATACGCAGTATTTT
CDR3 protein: CSVPGGARSTDTQYF

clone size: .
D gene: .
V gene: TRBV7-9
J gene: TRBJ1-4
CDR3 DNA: TGTGCCAGCAGCTTAGCGACGGCCGGAGAAAAACTGTTTTTT
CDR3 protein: CASSLATAGEKLFF

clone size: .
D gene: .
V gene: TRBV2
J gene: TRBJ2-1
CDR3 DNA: TGTGCCAGCTCCCTTGCAGGCAGGGGTATCAATGAGCAGTTCTTC
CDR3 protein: CASSLAGRGINEQFF

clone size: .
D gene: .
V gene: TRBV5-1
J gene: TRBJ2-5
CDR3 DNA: TGCGCCAGCCAGAGCCAGGGGAGAGAGACCCAGTACTTC
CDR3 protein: CASQSQGRETQYF

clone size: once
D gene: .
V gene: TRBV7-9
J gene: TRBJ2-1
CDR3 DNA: TGTGCCAGCAGCCTTAGTCCCAATGAGCAGTTCTTC
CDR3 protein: CASSLSPNEQFF

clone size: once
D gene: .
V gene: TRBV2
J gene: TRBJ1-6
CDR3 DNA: TGTGCCAGCAGTGAGGGGTTGGGGAATTCACCCCTCCACTTT
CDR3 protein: CASSEGLGNSPLHF

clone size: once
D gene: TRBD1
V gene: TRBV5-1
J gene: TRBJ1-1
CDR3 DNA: TGCGCCAGCTCTTCCGGGACAGGCACTGAAGCTTTCTTT
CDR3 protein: CASSSGTGTEAFF

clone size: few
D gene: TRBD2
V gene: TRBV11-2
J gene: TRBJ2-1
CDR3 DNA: TGTGCCAGCAGAGGCGGGAGGGGGAACGCAAATGAGCAGTTCTTC
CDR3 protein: CASRGGRGNANEQFF

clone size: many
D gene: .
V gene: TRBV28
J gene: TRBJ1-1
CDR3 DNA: TGTGCCAGCAGTACAGGGTCGGCTGAAGCTTTCTTT
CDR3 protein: CASSTGSAEAFF

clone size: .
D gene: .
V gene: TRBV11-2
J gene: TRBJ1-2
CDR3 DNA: TGTGCCAGCAGCCAGAACAGGGTTGGCTACACCTTC
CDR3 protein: CASSQNRVGYTF

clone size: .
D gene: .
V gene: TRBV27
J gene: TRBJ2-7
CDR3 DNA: TGTGCCAGCAGTAGCCCAAGGTCGTACGAGCAGTACTTC
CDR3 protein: CASSSPRSYEQYF

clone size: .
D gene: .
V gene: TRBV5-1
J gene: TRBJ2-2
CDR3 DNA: TGCGCCAGCAACGAGGTAGGAGACACCGGGGAGCTGTTTTTT
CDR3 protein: CASNEVGDTGELFF

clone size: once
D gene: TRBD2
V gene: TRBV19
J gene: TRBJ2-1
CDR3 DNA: TGTGCCAGTAGGGTAGCGGGAGGGCCCGAAACAGTGCTCTTC
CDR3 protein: CASRVAGGPETVLF

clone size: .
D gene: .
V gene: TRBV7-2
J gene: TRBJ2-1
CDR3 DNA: TGTGCCAGCCGTGGGAATGAGCAGTTCTTC
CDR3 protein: CASRGNEQFF

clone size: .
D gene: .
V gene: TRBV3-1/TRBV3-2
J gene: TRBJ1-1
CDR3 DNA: TGTGCCAGCAGCCAAGAAGACGGGACACCCAACACTGAAGCTTTCTTT
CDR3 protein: CASSQEDGTPNTEAFF

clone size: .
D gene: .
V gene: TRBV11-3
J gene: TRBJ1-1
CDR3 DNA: TGTGCCAGCAGCTTCACCGGGAGTAACACTGAAGCTTTCTTT
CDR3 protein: CASSFTGSNTEAFF

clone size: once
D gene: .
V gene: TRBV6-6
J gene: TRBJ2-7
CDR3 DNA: TGTGCCAGCAGCCCAATCCCCGGTGAACTAGAGTACGAGCAGTACTTC
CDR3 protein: CASSPIPGELEYEQYF

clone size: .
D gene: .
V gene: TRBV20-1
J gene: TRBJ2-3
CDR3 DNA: TGCAGTGCTAGTACGGCAGGGAACACAGATACGCAGTATTTT
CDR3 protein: CSASTAGNTDTQYF

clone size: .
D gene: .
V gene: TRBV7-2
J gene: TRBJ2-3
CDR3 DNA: TGTGCCAGCAGCTCTGGACTCTACACAGATACGCAGTATTTT
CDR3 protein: CASSSGLYTDTQYF

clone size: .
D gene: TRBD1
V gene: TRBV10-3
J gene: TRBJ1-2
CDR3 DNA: TGTGCCATCAGTGAGGGACAGGGCGGTGGCTACACCTTC
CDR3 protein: CAISEGQGGGYTF

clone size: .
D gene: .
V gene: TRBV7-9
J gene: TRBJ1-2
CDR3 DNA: TGTGCCAGCAGCTTAGCTCTGGGTGGGCTCGCTGGCTACACCTTC
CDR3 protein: CASSLALGGLAGYTF

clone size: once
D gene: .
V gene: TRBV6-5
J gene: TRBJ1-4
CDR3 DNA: TGTGCCAGCAGCCCCTGGACGGGAAATGAAAAACTGTTTTTT
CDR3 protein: CASSPWTGNEKLFF

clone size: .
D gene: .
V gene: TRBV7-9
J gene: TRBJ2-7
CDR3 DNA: TGTGCCAGCAGCTTAGGAGAAAGCTACGAGCAGTACTTC
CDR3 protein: CASSLGESYEQYF

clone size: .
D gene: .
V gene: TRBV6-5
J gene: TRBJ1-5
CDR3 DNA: TGTGCCAGCCGGCGCAGGGTTGGCAATCAGCCCCAGCATTTT
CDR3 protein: CASRRRVGNQPQHF

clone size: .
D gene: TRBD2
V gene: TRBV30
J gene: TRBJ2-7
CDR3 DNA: TGTGCCTGGGGCCTCGGACTAGCGGGAGGCGAGCAGTACTTC
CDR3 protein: CAWGLGLAGGEQYF

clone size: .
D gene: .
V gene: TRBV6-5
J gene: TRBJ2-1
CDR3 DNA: TGTGCCAGCAGGCCGGCGGCCGCAGGGTTCAGTGAGCAGTTCTTC
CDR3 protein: CASRPAAAGFSEQFF

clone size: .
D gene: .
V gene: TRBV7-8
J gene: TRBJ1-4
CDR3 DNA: TGTGCCAGCAGCCCTAAGAATGAAAAACTGTTTTTT
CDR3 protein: CASSPKNEKLFF

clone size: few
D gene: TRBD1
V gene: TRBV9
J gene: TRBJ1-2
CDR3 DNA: TGTGCCAGCAGCGCCGGGACAGGGGGCCTCTATGGCTACACCTTC
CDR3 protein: CASSAGTGGLYGYTF

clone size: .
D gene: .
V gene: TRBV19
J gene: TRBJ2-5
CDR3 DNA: TGTGCCAGTAGTAGGGGGTTAGAGACCCAGTACTTC
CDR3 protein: CASSRGLETQYF

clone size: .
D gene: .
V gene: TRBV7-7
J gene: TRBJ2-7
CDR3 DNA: TGTGCTAGCAGCTTAGGCTCGACCTACGAGCAGTACTTC
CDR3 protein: CASSLGSTYEQYF

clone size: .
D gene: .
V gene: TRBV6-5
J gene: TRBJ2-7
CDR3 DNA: TGTGCCAGCATCCCCGGGGCGGCGTACGAGCAGTACTTC
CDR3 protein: CASIPGAAYEQYF

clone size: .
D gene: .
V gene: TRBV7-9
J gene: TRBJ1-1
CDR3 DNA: TGTGCCAGCAGCTTCGAGCCCAGCCGCCGGGCTTTCTTT
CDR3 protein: CASSFEPSRRAFF

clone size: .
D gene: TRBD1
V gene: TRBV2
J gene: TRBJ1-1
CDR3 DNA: TGTGCCAGCAGTGAAGAAAGGGACAGCGTGGAAGCTTTCTTT
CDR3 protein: CASSEERDSVEAFF

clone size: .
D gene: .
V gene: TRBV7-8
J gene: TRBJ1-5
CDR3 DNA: TGTGCCAGCAGCTTAGTGGGTGATAGCAATCAGCCCCAGCATTTT
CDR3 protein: CASSLVGDSNQPQHF

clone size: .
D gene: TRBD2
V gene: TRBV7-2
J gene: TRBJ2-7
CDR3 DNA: TGTGCCAGCAGCCCAGGGGGGACTAGCGGTTCCTACGAGCAGTACTTC
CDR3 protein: CASSPGGTSGSYEQYF

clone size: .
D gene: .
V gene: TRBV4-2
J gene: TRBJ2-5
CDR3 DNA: TGTGCCAGCAGCCAAGCCGGGGCTACACCCCAAGAGACCCAGTACTTC
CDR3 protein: CASSQAGATPQETQYF

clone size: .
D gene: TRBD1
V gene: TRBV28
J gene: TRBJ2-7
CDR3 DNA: TGTGCCAGCAGTTTAACCGGGACAGGCCGGTACGAGCAGTACTTC
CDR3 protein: CASSLTGTGRYEQYF

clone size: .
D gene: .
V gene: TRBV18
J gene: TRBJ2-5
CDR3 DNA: TGTGCCAGCTCACCATTGTCTGGGGGGACCCAGTACTTC
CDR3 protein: CASSPLSGGTQYF

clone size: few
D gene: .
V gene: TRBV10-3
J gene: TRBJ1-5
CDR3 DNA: TGTGCCATCAGTGACACGGGGGGTAGCAATCAGCCCCAGCATTTT
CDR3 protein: CAISDTGGSNQPQHF

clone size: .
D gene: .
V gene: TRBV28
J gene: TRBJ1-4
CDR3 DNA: TGTGCCAGCAGTTTATATGAAAAACTGTTTTTT
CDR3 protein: CASSLYEKLFF